A single sample gave rise to the 23 T cell receptor beta chains below, sequenced in a study of blood T cells in healthy people across ages. A second PCR of 7 to 11 cycles used a sample-barcoded 5' primer and a J-beta primer mix. One entry per CDR3 protein results from TCRdb running MiXCR on the 5' RACE reads. In the table there are 800,000 to 1,300,000 distinct CDR3 sequences, about 23% of which are singletons. These data were likewise used in another study, on T cells of mothers and their children.

The sequenced material came from blood. These receptor sequences come from a girl aged 2 to 10 in good health.

This sequence joins TRBV28 and TRBJ2-5; tentative D call: TRBD1 (5 bases). The J call may be wrong; the DNA end is better matched by TRBJ2-7. The CDR3 runs 13 residues. Germline loops: CDR1 MDHEN, CDR2 SYDVKM. The CDR3 here is CASGAPGSYEQYF. The CDR3 region has the DNA TGTGCCAGCGGGGCACCCGGCTCCTACGAGCAGTACTTC.

The V call is TRBV19, the J call TRBJ2-3; a possible D gene is TRBD2 (6 bases). CDR1 and CDR2 from the germline V gene are LNHDA and SQIVND (reference sequence). V was trimmed by 1 base and J by 2 bases, leaving 7 bases between them. The CDR3 loop spans 14 amino acids. The CDR3 DNA sequence: TGTGCCAGTAGTATAGGCGGGACCACAGATACGCAGTATTTT. This sequence encodes CASSIGGTTDTQYF. Full variable domain (remainder filled in from reference TRBV19 and TRBJ2-3): DGGITQSPKYLFRKEGQNVTLSCEQNLNHDAMYWYRQDPGQGLRLIYYSQIVNDFQKGDIAEGYSVSREKKESFPLTVTSAQKNPTAFYLCASSIGGTTDTQYFGPGTRLTVL.

V usage is TRBV4-2 and J usage is TRBJ2-5, with D uncertain. V was trimmed by 3 bases and J by 2 bases, leaving 10 bases between them. Per germline, CDR1 LGHNA and CDR2 YNFKEQ. The CDR3 is 14 amino acids. The CDR3 nucleotides read TGTGCCAGCAGCCACGATCCCAGACAAGAGACCCAGTACTTC. This codes for CASSHDPRQETQYF.

This chain connects TRBV29-1 to TRBJ2-5; 9 positions match TRBD1. Trimming took 5 bases from V and 1 from J; bases not matched to a gene: 11. CDR3 length equals 16 residues. The germline CDR1 and CDR2 sequences are SQVTM and ANQGSEA. CDR3 nucleotide sequence: TGCAGCGTTCTTGCGCCGGGACAGGGTTTCCAAGAGACCCAGTACTTC. The encoded protein is CSVLAPGQGFQETQYF.

This clonotype was counted between two and nine times. The rearrangement links TRBV7-9 to TRBJ2-5; 8 bases align to TRBD2. Germline V gene lookup returns CDR1 SEHNR and CDR2 FQNEAQ (reference sequence). CDR3 length: 16 amino acids. Trimming at V came to 4 bases and at J to 2 bases, leaving 9 bases not matched to a gene. CDR3 in amino acids: CASSSPGLVGQETQYF. For the CDR3, the DNA is TGTGCCAGCAGCTCCCCGGGACTAGTGGGACAAGAGACCCAGTACTTC.

The table lists this clonotype with a few counts. This sequence joins TRBV12-3 or TRBV12-4 and TRBJ2-5; the match to TRBD2 covers 9 bases. The J call could be wrong; TRBJ2-1 is a better fit for the DNA end. The CDR3 sequence is 15 residues long. The CDR3 nucleotides are TGTGCCAGCAGCCTTGTGGAGCGGGAGGACGGTGAGCAGTTCTTC. Protein: CASSLVEREDGEQFF.

This clonotype was picked up a small number of times. This sequence joins TRBV20-1 and TRBJ2-1; 12 bases fit TRBD2. V trimming: 3 bases; J trimming: 10 bases; junction bases outside the gene matches: 7. Germline-derived CDR1 and CDR2 are DFQATT and SNEGSKA (reference sequence). The CDR3 is made up of 14 amino acids. CDR3 region: CSASRLAGVGEQFF. In DNA form, the CDR3 reads TGCAGTGCTAGTAGACTAGCGGGAGTAGGAGAGCAGTTCTTC.

The chain carries TRBV7-8 and TRBJ2-3, with 11 nucleotides matching TRBD2. The germline CDR1 and CDR2 sequences are SGHVS and FQNEAQ. The CDR3 sequence is 16 residues long. Trimming removed 5 bases from V and 2 bases from J; junction bases left unmatched: 6. The CDR3: CASSPRTSGFTDTQYF. The CDR3 DNA reads as TGTGCCAGCAGCCCGAGGACTAGCGGGTTCACAGATACGCAGTATTTT. Full variable domain (outside the CDR3, taken from reference TRBV7-8 and TRBJ2-3): GAGVSQSPRYKVAKRGQDVALRCDPISGHVSLFWYQQALGQGPEFLTYFQNEAQLDKSGLPSDRFFAERPEGSVSTLKIQRTQQEDSAVYLCASSPRTSGFTDTQYFGPGTRLTVL.

CDR3 in amino acids: CASSSGPSTDTQYF. Written as DNA, the CDR3 is TGCGCCAGCAGCTCCGGACCTAGCACAGATACGCAGTATTTT. This sequence joins TRBV5-1 and TRBJ2-3, with no clear D. Looked up from germline, CDR1 is SGHRS and CDR2 is YFSETQ. The V end was cut by 3 bases, the J end by 0 bases, with 8 bases between. The CDR3 totals 14 residues.

This clonotype was found a few times. The genes are TRBV28 and TRBJ2-5; D may be TRBD1 (6 bases). Germline V gene lookup returns CDR1 MDHEN and CDR2 SYDVKM. CDR3 length: 13 residues. Trimming stripped 6 bases from V and 5 bases from J, with 13 bases between. As DNA, the CDR3 is TGTGCCAGCAGAGCACAGGGCCCCGAGACCCAGTACTTC. It specifies CASRAQGPETQYF.

The J gene is TRBJ1-1, the V gene TRBV7-9, with D unclear. CDR3 length: 15 amino acids. V shed 1 base and J shed 6 bases, with 15 bases lying between them. The germline V gene has CDR1 SEHNR and CDR2 FQNEAQ (reference sequence). The CDR3 sequence is CASSLVLGRVSEAFF. CDR3 DNA sequence: TGTGCCAGCAGCTTAGTGTTAGGACGTGTTTCTGAAGCTTTCTTT. The complete variable domain, with remaining parts taken from reference TRBV7-9 and TRBJ1-1, reads DTGVSQNPRHKITKRGQNVTFRCDPISEHNRLYWYRQTLGQGPEFLTYFQNEAQLEKSRLLSDRFSAERPKGSFSTLEIQRTEQGDSAMYLCASSLVLGRVSEAFFGQGTRLTVV.

CDR3 DNA sequence: TGTGCCAGCAGTTCCTCTAGCGGGAGGACCTACGAGCAGTACTTC. Protein sequence: CASSSSSGRTYEQYF. V usage is TRBV12-3 or TRBV12-4 and J usage is TRBJ2-7, with 11 bases fitting TRBD2. Germline trimming cut 4 bases from V and 2 bases from J; bases unmatched to any gene: 4. CDR3 length: 15 residues.

The chain carries TRBV5-1 and TRBJ1-4; possible D gene TRBD1, 6 bases. Germline lookup yields CDR1 SGHRS and CDR2 YFSETQ. The CDR3 loop spans 15 amino acids. Trimming removed 4 bases from V and 1 base from J, with 11 bases in between. The CDR3 loop reads CASSEGQRTNEKLFF. The CDR3 DNA reads as TGCGCCAGCAGCGAAGGACAGAGAACTAATGAAAAACTGTTTTTT.

The gene calls are TRBV5-1 and TRBJ2-1, with D hard to call. Germline V lookup: CDR1 SGHRS, CDR2 YFSETQ. Trimming removed 4 bases from V and 2 bases from J, with 10 bases in between. CDR3 size: 14 residues. CDR3 in DNA: TGCGCCAGCAGCCCGGACCCCCCCTACAATGAGCAGTTCTTC. It is translated as CASSPDPPYNEQFF.

This sequence joins TRBV20-1 and TRBJ2-3, with D maybe TRBD2 (6 bases). CDR1 DFQATT and CDR2 SNEGSKA come from the germline V gene (reference sequence). Trimming stripped 1 base from V and 2 bases from J, with 13 bases between. This CDR3 spans 15 amino acids. CDR3 in DNA: TGCAGTGCTAGAGGACCGGGACTTTTCACAGATACGCAGTATTTT. Its translation is CSARGPGLFTDTQYF.

The CDR3 bases are TGTGCCAGCAGTGACTCCTCTTATCATAGCGGAAGTCCCTACGAGCAGTACTTC. Its protein product is CASSDSSYHSGSPYEQYF. This sequence joins TRBV25-1 and TRBJ2-7, with TRBD2 as a possible D gene (6 bases). The ends were cut back, 3 bases at V and 2 bases at J, with 23 bases in the middle. The germline V gene encodes CDR1 MGHDK and CDR2 SYGVNS. This CDR3 has 18 amino acids.

This clonotype was seen a few times. The chain links TRBV4-1 to TRBJ2-7; D remains unclear. This CDR3 spans 15 amino acids. Trimming removed 1 base from V and 3 bases from J, with 13 bases in between. The germline V gene encodes CDR1 MGHRA and CDR2 YSYEKL. CDR3 bases: TGCGCCAGCAGCCAAGTTAACAGTCTTAACTACGAGCAGTACTTC. Encoded protein: CASSQVNSLNYEQYF.

V is TRBV12-3 or TRBV12-4 and J is TRBJ2-7; TRBD1 agrees at 9 bases. This CDR3 region has 14 residues. The V segment lost 4 bases and the J segment 6 bases; nucleotides outside the gene matches: 7. The CDR3 DNA follows: TGTGCCAGCAGTTCCCGGGACAGGGTCCGCGAGCAGTACTTC. This translates into CASSSRDRVREQYF.

The V and J genes are TRBV3-1 and TRBJ2-1; 10 nucleotides agree with TRBD1. V shed 4 bases and J 5 bases; nucleotides not matched to a gene: 8. The CDR3 covers 16 residues. Germline V gene sequence: CDR1 LGHDT, CDR2 YNNKEL (reference sequence). In nucleotides, the CDR3 is TGTGCCAGCAGCCCCATTCGACAGGGGGCTGACAATGAGCAGTTCTTC. Protein product: CASSPIRQGADNEQFF.

This clonotype was seen many times. The V call is TRBV6-2 or TRBV6-3, the J call TRBJ2-7, with TRBD2 as a possible D gene (5 bases). The CDR3 contains 11 residues. Looked up from germline, CDR1 is MNHEY and CDR2 is SVGEGT. V was clipped by 6 bases and J by 4 bases, with 7 bases between them. CDR3 in DNA: TGTGCCAGCAGCCGGGATTACGAGCAGTACTTC. Its protein is CASSRDYEQYF.

This chain connects TRBV29-1 to TRBJ2-3; D is possibly TRBD1 (5 bases). With 3 bases removed from V and 2 bases from J, the gap between germline ends came to 12 bases. Germline values: CDR1 SQVTM, CDR2 ANQGSEA. CDR3 length equals 14 residues. The CDR3 DNA follows: TGCAGCGTTGAGGATGACAGAAACACAGATACGCAGTATTTT. Residues: CSVEDDRNTDTQYF.

The chain couples TRBV7-9 to TRBJ1-3; a weak D match, TRBD1 (5 bases). CDR3 length: 15 residues. The V end lost 2 bases, the J end lost 0 bases, and 8 bases lay between the germline ends. Germline CDR1 SEHNR, CDR2 FQNEAQ (reference sequence). CDR3 region: CASSLYGASGNTIYF. The DNA of the CDR3 is TGTGCCAGCAGCTTATACGGGGCCTCTGGAAACACCATATATTTT.

The genes are TRBV7-8 and TRBJ1-1; D is unclear. V was clipped by 5 bases and J by 3 bases, with 16 bases between them. Germline CDR1 reads SGHVS; CDR2 reads FQNEAQ. The CDR3 sequence is 15 residues long. The CDR3 spells CASSTKDGEDTEAFF. The CDR3 DNA is TGTGCCAGCAGCACAAAAGACGGGGAGGACACTGAAGCTTTCTTT.